These T cell receptor beta chains were read from a single sample in a study of cytomegalovirus exposure and HLA in healthy donors. The protocol was immunoSEQ multiplex PCR, while the TCRdb copy is restricted to in-frame clones and leaves out a portion. This table has some 170,000 clones, roughly three quarters appearing once. The sample taken for sequencing was PBMCs. The receptors stem from a male donor in good health and CMV-seronegative. Both conserved end residues are part of each CDR3.

J gene: TRBJ2-1
V gene: TRBV7-6
CDR3 protein: CASSPTSGRASPYNEQFF

J gene: TRBJ1-3
V gene: TRBV30
CDR3 protein: CASWTDLSSGNTIYF

J gene: TRBJ1-3
V gene: TRBV6-6
CDR3 protein: CASSYQATSGNTIYF

J gene: TRBJ2-7
V gene: TRBV30
CDR3 protein: CAWRRLAGRIFDEQYF

J gene: .
V gene: TRBV6-5
CDR3 protein: CASSSGGLHEQYF

J gene: TRBJ2-5
V gene: TRBV28
CDR3 protein: CAGKGTGGSQETQYF

J gene: TRBJ1-1
V gene: TRBV5-1
CDR3 protein: CASSLVGTGSTEAFF

J gene: TRBJ1-3
V gene: TRBV30
CDR3 protein: CAWSVPRDSSGNTIYF

J gene: TRBJ2-1
V gene: TRBV9
CDR3 protein: CASSVAGEGLGDNEQFF

J gene: TRBJ1-1
V gene: TRBV28
CDR3 protein: CASIAGGFTEAFF

J gene: TRBJ1-5
V gene: TRBV28
CDR3 protein: CASSPTLNQPQHF

J gene: TRBJ2-1
V gene: TRBV5-6
CDR3 protein: CASSLTRASGFSYNEQFF

J gene: TRBJ2-7
V gene: TRBV4-1
CDR3 protein: CASSQVPSGGTYEQYF

J gene: TRBJ1-1
V gene: TRBV28
CDR3 protein: CASSITGSDTEAFF

J gene: TRBJ2-7
V gene: TRBV1
CDR3 protein: CTSPPKRASYEQYF

J gene: TRBJ2-6
V gene: TRBV2
CDR3 protein: CASRDTGSRSSVLTF

J gene: TRBJ1-6
V gene: TRBV9
CDR3 protein: CASSTPRTGNSPLHF

J gene: TRBJ1-2
V gene: TRBV19
CDR3 protein: CASSRPGWDYGYTF

J gene: TRBJ1-1
V gene: TRBV6-5
CDR3 protein: CASSYGATTEAFF

J gene: TRBJ1-5
V gene: TRBV19
CDR3 protein: CSRYSNQPQHF

J gene: TRBJ1-3
V gene: TRBV11-2
CDR3 protein: CASSPPGDRNTIYF

J gene: TRBJ1-1
V gene: TRBV9
CDR3 protein: CASSVGTGNTEAFF

J gene: TRBJ1-2
V gene: TRBV19
CDR3 protein: CASSDRVIHYGYTF

J gene: TRBJ1-2
V gene: TRBV7-2
CDR3 protein: CASSPDRESGYTF

J gene: TRBJ1-5
V gene: TRBV23-1
CDR3 protein: CASSQLSGVWNQPQHF

J gene: TRBJ1-5
V gene: TRBV10-3
CDR3 protein: CAISRAGDSNQPQHF

J gene: TRBJ2-5
V gene: TRBV7-9
CDR3 protein: CASTLLAGGRKETQYF

J gene: .
V gene: TRBV28
CDR3 protein: CASGGGVTPGQLSYEQYF

J gene: TRBJ2-7
V gene: TRBV28
CDR3 protein: CASSFTGGSGEQYF

J gene: TRBJ1-1
V gene: TRBV30
CDR3 protein: CAWIVRAEAFF

J gene: TRBJ1-2
V gene: TRBV2
CDR3 protein: CASGRTGRANYGYTF

J gene: TRBJ2-3
V gene: TRBV28
CDR3 protein: CASSRTLFKLDTQYF

J gene: TRBJ2-2
V gene: TRBV2
CDR3 protein: CASRDRARGELFF

J gene: TRBJ1-1
V gene: TRBV6-1
CDR3 protein: CASSEEPLNLNTEAFF

J gene: TRBJ1-6
V gene: TRBV7-3
CDR3 protein: CASSLGTGGGGALHF

J gene: TRBJ2-3
V gene: TRBV5-1
CDR3 protein: CASSLYSGSTQYF

J gene: TRBJ2-1
V gene: TRBV10-2
CDR3 protein: CASSESGANEQFF

J gene: TRBJ1-1
V gene: TRBV9
CDR3 protein: CASSPQGPGGAFF

J gene: TRBJ2-7
V gene: TRBV2
CDR3 protein: CASSVHLPYEQYF

J gene: TRBJ2-7
V gene: TRBV11-2
CDR3 protein: CASSLVGLGGKEQYF

J gene: TRBJ2-1
V gene: TRBV7-3
CDR3 protein: CASSPKGLAGPYNEQFF

J gene: TRBJ2-1
V gene: TRBV18
CDR3 protein: CASSPPAGYEQFF

J gene: TRBJ2-7
V gene: TRBV5-1
CDR3 protein: CASSLDTTYEQYF

J gene: TRBJ2-3
V gene: TRBV4-1
CDR3 protein: CASSQSPGFTDTQYF

J gene: TRBJ2-2
V gene: TRBV4-3
CDR3 protein: CASSQGGANTGELFF

J gene: TRBJ2-1
V gene: TRBV15
CDR3 protein: CATSTSVWSGGGRSRFF

J gene: TRBJ1-1
V gene: TRBV4-1
CDR3 protein: CASSPGGWGDTEAFF

J gene: TRBJ1-5
V gene: TRBV6-1
CDR3 protein: CASSQGNQPQHF

J gene: TRBJ1-5
V gene: TRBV19
CDR3 protein: CASSIVISEQPQHF

J gene: TRBJ2-7
V gene: TRBV7-2
CDR3 protein: CASSLVLSSYEQYF

J gene: TRBJ2-1
V gene: TRBV27
CDR3 protein: CASRDGVFNEQFF

J gene: TRBJ1-1
V gene: TRBV7-2
CDR3 protein: CASKRRTGNTEAFF

J gene: TRBJ1-5
V gene: TRBV4-1
CDR3 protein: CASSQDDRGHQPQHF

J gene: TRBJ1-5
V gene: TRBV15
CDR3 protein: CATSRRGGGQPQHF

J gene: TRBJ2-7
V gene: TRBV6-6
CDR3 protein: CASSSRQESYEQYF

J gene: TRBJ2-7
V gene: TRBV7-2
CDR3 protein: CASSLGGANSYEQYF

J gene: TRBJ2-1
V gene: TRBV7-2
CDR3 protein: CASSLFSGGAGNEQFF

J gene: TRBJ2-3
V gene: TRBV7-9
CDR3 protein: CASSRAGDRTDTQYF